This passage covers 12 T cell receptor beta chains from one sample sequenced in a study of OX40 agonist ivuxolimab in advanced cancers. The method was immunoSEQ multiplex PCR; TCRdb's version includes in-frame clones alone and lacks a portion of them. The table has some 97,000 clones, around nine tenths seen once. The starting material was CD4+ or CD8+ T cells sorted from blood, obtained in a trial of the OX40 agonist ivuxolimab. The receptors were gathered from an adult with an advanced solid tumor such as melanoma, head and neck, liver or kidney cancer.

The chain couples TRBV28 to TRBJ1-2; D unresolved. The germline CDR1 and CDR2 sequences are MDHEN and SYDVKM. The CDR3 runs 12 residues. The V gene lost 6 bases and the J gene lost 5 bases, with 10 bases spanning the gap. The CDR3: CASSGVGYGYTF. The CDR3 region has the DNA TGTGCCAGCAGCGGGGTAGGATATGGCTACACCTTC.

The V gene is TRBV7-8, the J gene TRBJ2-1; 9 bases align to TRBD1. The CDR3 consists of 16 residues. J lost 3 bases, V lost 5 bases, and 8 bases had no gene match. CDR1 is SGHVS and CDR2 is FQNEAQ in the germline V gene. This CDR3 reads CASSPRDRVFYNEQFF. CDR3 nucleotide sequence: TGTGCCAGCAGCCCCCGGGACAGGGTCTTCTACAATGAGCAGTTCTTC.

This chain uses TRBV5-1 with TRBJ2-1; D possibly corresponds to TRBD2 (7 bases). Trimming cost V 3 bases and J 10 bases, with 20 bases left between them. CDR1 is SGHRS and CDR2 is YFSETQ in the germline V gene. This CDR3 is 15 amino acids long. The CDR3 sequence is CASSSLGLGGGEQFF. CDR3 bases: TGCGCCAGCAGCTCCCTGGGATTAGGGGGGGGAGAGCAGTTCTTC.

This sequence joins TRBV19 and TRBJ1-4; TRBD1 matches 8 bases. Trimming took 5 bases from V and 8 from J; bases not matched to a gene: 10. The length of the CDR3 is 15 residues. The germline gives CDR1 LNHDA, CDR2 SQIVND (reference sequence). This CDR3 reads CASSSDRGKREKLFF. The CDR3 bases are TGTGCCAGTAGTTCAGACAGGGGCAAACGAGAAAAACTGTTTTTT.

This chain connects TRBV5-1 to TRBJ2-3; TRBD2 might be the D (5 bases). The CDR3 spans 15 residues. The germline V gene encodes CDR1 SGHRS and CDR2 YFSETQ. The V end was cut by 5 bases, the J end by 0 bases, with 13 bases between. This chain's CDR3 is CASRVQGLSTDTQYF. Here the CDR3 DNA reads TGCGCCAGCAGGGTTCAAGGACTTAGCACAGATACGCAGTATTTT.

This clone was seen only once. This rearrangement joins TRBV10-3 to TRBJ2-1; 9 bases map to TRBD2. The V gene end was trimmed by 4 bases and the J gene end by 0 bases; junction bases not matched to a gene: 4. CDR3 length equals 16 residues. Looked up from germline, CDR1 is ENHRY and CDR2 is SYGVKD. The CDR3 sequence is CAISGISGSSYNEQFF. The DNA for the CDR3 is TGTGCCATCAGTGGGATTAGCGGGAGCTCCTACAATGAGCAGTTCTTC.

The V call is TRBV9, the J call TRBJ2-1; D unresolved. The V end was cut by 0 bases, the J end by 1 base, with 5 bases between. The CDR3 consists of 14 residues. Germline values: CDR1 SGDLS, CDR2 YYNGEE. The CDR3: CASSVEGSYNEQFF. CDR3 DNA sequence: TGTGCCAGCAGCGTAGAAGGGTCCTACAATGAGCAGTTCTTC.

This clone was observed a single time. The rearrangement uses TRBV5-4 and TRBJ1-4, with 7 bases aligning to TRBD1. CDR1 is SGHNT, CDR2 YYREEE, per germline (reference sequence). After removal of 4 bases from V and 8 bases from J, the junction contained 8 bases not matched to a gene. This CDR3 is 14 amino acids long. The CDR3 region is CASSNRQGGEKLFF. CDR3 nucleotide sequence: TGTGCCAGCAGCAACCGACAGGGCGGGGAAAAACTGTTTTTT.

V and J are TRBV11-2 and TRBJ2-3, with D possibly being TRBD1 (7 bases). This CDR3 contains 15 residues. Germline lookup yields CDR1 SGHAT and CDR2 FQNNGV. Trimming pared 1 base from V and 3 bases from J, leaving 11 bases between. Written as DNA, the CDR3 is TGTGCCAGCAGCTTAGTCCAGGGGGGAACAGATACGCAGTATTTT. Protein product: CASSLVQGGTDTQYF.

The V and J genes are TRBV28 and TRBJ2-5; 7 bases are shared with TRBD2. The CDR3 loop spans 13 amino acids. The junction had 4 bases not matched to a gene; V was cut back by 5 bases and J by 4 bases. Per the germline V gene, CDR1 is MDHEN and CDR2 is SYDVKM. CDR3 in amino acids: CASSPGGPETQYF. In DNA, the CDR3 is TGTGCCAGCAGTCCGGGGGGTCCAGAGACCCAGTACTTC.

This clone is a singleton in its sample. CDR3 loop: CASSTPATTDTQYF. CDR3 sequence (DNA): TGTGCCAGTAGTACTCCGGCTACCACAGATACGCAGTATTTT. This chain uses TRBV19 with TRBJ2-3, with D uncertain. The CDR3 covers 14 residues. V shed 4 bases and J shed 2 bases, with 10 bases lying between them. Germline V gives CDR1 LNHDA, CDR2 SQIVND (reference sequence).

This clone was detected only a few times. The chain employs TRBV6-5 and TRBJ2-7, with 10 bases fitting TRBD1. J was trimmed by 3 bases and V by 4 bases; bases with no gene match: 6. The CDR3 spans 15 residues. Germline V lookup: CDR1 MNHEY, CDR2 SVGAGI. The CDR3 DNA reads as TGTGCCAGCAGTTCCGGACAGGGGGGGTTCTACGAGCAGTACTTC. Protein sequence: CASSSGQGGFYEQYF.